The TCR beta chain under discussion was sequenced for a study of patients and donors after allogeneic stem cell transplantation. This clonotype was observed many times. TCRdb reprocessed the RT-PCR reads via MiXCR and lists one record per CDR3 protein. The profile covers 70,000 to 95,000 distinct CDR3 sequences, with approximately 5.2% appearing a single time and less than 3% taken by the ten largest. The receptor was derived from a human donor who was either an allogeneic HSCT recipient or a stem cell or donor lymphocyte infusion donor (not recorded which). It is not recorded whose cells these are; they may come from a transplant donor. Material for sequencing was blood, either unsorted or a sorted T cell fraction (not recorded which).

CDR3 bases: TGTGCCAGCAGCGTAGGAACCCTGGGGGGGAATGAGCAGTTCTTC. Translated, it gives CASSVGTLGGNEQFF. This chain connects TRBV9 to TRBJ2-1; 7 bases map to TRBD2. CDR1 SGDLS and CDR2 YYNGEE come from the germline V gene. This CDR3 spans 15 amino acids. V lost 0 bases to trimming and J lost 7 bases; unmatched junction nucleotides: 7.